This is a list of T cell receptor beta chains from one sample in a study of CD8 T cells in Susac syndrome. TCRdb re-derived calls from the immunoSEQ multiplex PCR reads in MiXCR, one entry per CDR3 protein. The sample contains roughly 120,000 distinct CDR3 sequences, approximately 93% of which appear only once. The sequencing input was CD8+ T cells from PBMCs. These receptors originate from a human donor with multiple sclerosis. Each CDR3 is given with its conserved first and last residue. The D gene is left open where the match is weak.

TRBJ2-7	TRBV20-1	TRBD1	TGCAGTGCCCCACCAGGGGACAGATCCTCCTACGAGCAGTACTTC	CSAPPGDRSSYEQYF
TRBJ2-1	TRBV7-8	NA	TGTGCCAGCAGCTCCCCCGAGGGGGGAAGGGCCACGTACAATGAGCAGTTCTTC	CASSSPEGGRATYNEQFF
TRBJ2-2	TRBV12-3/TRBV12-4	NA	TGTGCCAGCAGTTTAGTCCCCCACACAAGGACCGGGGAGCTGTTTTTT	CASSLVPHTRTGELFF
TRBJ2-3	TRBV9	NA	TGTGCCAGCAGCGTAGAGTTCACAGATACGCAGTATTTT	CASSVEFTDTQYF
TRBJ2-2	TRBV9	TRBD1	TGTGCCAGCAGCGAGAACATACAGGGGGCCGACGGGGAGCTGTTTTTT	CASSENIQGADGELFF
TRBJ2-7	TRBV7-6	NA	TGTGCCAGCAGCCCCGGGGGTGTAAACGAGCAGTACTTC	CASSPGGVNEQYF
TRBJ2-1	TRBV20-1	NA	TGCAGTTACCCTGGGGGGAATGAGCAGTTCTTC	CSYPGGNEQFF
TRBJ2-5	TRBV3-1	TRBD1	TGTGCCAGCAGCCCCCCCAATAGGGGGCGGGAGACCCAGTACTTC	CASSPPNRGRETQYF
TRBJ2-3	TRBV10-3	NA	TGTGCCATCTCCACGGGACTCGCAGATACGCAGTATTTT	CAISTGLADTQYF
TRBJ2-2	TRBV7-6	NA	TGTGCCAGCAGCTTGTTCGGTTCCACCGGGGAGCTGTTTTTT	CASSLFGSTGELFF